This entry lists 23 T cell receptor beta chains sequenced from one sample in a study of Ad26.COV2.S vaccination and SARS-CoV-2 variants. As for treatment: roughly 19 received Ad26.COV2.S at low or high dose, single or two shots; roughly five received placebo; per-sample allocation not given. Material that was analyzed had been drawn on day 63 after the first vaccine or placebo injection. The data were produced by immunoSEQ multiplex PCR, yet TCRdb's version contains in-frame clones alone and is incomplete. The sample holds some 450,000 clones, less than 95% seen once. The sample was peripheral blood, taken in a trial of Ad26.COV2.S vaccine versus placebo. These receptors were taken from a person between 18 and 65 years old who received the Ad26.COV2.S COVID-19 vaccine or a placebo.

The V call is TRBV18, the J call TRBJ1-1, with D unclear. The ends were cut back, 2 bases at V and 3 bases at J, with 16 bases in the middle. CDR1 and CDR2 from the germline V gene are KGHSH and LQKENI. This CDR3 is 16 amino acids long. CDR3 loop: CASSPNQRLLDTEAFF. CDR3 coding DNA: TGTGCCAGCTCACCAAATCAGAGGCTGTTGGACACTGAAGCTTTCTTT.

This sequence joins TRBV11-2 and TRBJ2-5; D not certain. V was clipped by 2 bases and J by 0 bases, with 10 bases between them. Germline CDR1 SGHAT, CDR2 FQNNGV. The CDR3 sequence is 15 residues long. Here the CDR3 reads CASSLIAGNQETQYF. The CDR3 bases are TGTGCCAGCAGCTTAATCGCAGGCAACCAAGAGACCCAGTACTTC.

The chain combines TRBV4-3 with TRBJ2-3; 8 bases align to TRBD1. V lost 1 base, J lost 4 bases, and 7 bases stayed unmatched. The CDR3 sequence is 16 residues long. Germline values: CDR1 LGHNA, CDR2 YSLEER. The CDR3 sequence is CASSQGTGGDADTQYF. CDR3 nucleotides: TGCGCCAGCAGCCAAGGAACAGGGGGTGATGCAGATACGCAGTATTTT.

The chain joins TRBV5-1 to TRBJ2-5, with 7 bases lining up with TRBD2. The CDR3 contains 15 residues. In germline, CDR1 is SGHRS, CDR2 YFSETQ. J was trimmed by 5 bases and V by 0 bases; bases with no gene match: 7. The CDR3 DNA is TGCGCCAGCAGCTTGGCCCGCGCGGGAGTGGAGACCCAGTACTTC. It encodes CASSLARAGVETQYF.

In DNA, the CDR3 is TGTGCCAGCAGGACAGGGGACAATGAGCAGTTCTTC. It yields the protein CASRTGDNEQFF. V gene TRBV12-3 or TRBV12-4 combines with J gene TRBJ2-1; 8 bases agree with TRBD1. This CDR3 comprises 12 residues. The ends lost 6 bases at V and 5 bases at J; junction bases unmatched: 0.

On this clone: The germline gene is not matched at one end of the junction; a read error may be the cause. This chain uses TRBV6-1 with TRBJ1-4, with D maybe TRBD1 (5 bases). The CDR3 loop spans 15 amino acids. From germline, CDR1 is MNHNS and CDR2 SASEGT. This CDR3 reads CASSEGQGGFAKLAF. The CDR3 DNA reads as TGTGCCAGCAGCGAAGGCCAGGGAGGGTTCGCGAAATTGGCCTTT.

The V and J genes are TRBV28 and TRBJ2-5, with 8 bases matching TRBD2. After removal of 8 bases from V and 1 base from J, the junction contained 12 bases not matched to a gene. CDR1 MDHEN and CDR2 SYDVKM come from the germline V gene. This CDR3 has 16 residues. CDR3 coding DNA: TGTGCCAGCGGTTCGTTCACTAGCGGCATCCAAGAGACCCAGTACTTC. Translating it yields CASGSFTSGIQETQYF.

The genes are TRBV5-6 and TRBJ2-7; unclear D gene. The CDR3 sequence is 12 residues long. Deletions cut 1 base from V and 5 bases from J, with 7 bases between. From germline, CDR1 is SGHDT and CDR2 YYEEEE. CDR3 coding DNA: TGTGCCAGCAGCTTGTTGGGGAACGAGCAGTACTTC. Encoded protein: CASSLLGNEQYF.

The gene calls are TRBV5-5 and TRBJ1-4, with TRBD1 matching over 8 bases. There are 14 residues in the CDR3. Per the germline V gene, CDR1 is SGHKS and CDR2 is YYEKEE (reference sequence). J lost 7 bases, V lost 3 bases, and 5 bases had no gene match. The CDR3 bases are TGTGCCAGCAGCTACGACAGGGGAAGTGAAAAACTGTTTTTT. This gives the protein CASSYDRGSEKLFF.

The genes are TRBV27 and TRBJ2-7, with D possibly TRBD2 on 5 matching bases. The V gene lost 5 bases and the J gene lost 3 bases, with 17 bases spanning the gap. CDR1 and CDR2 from the germline V gene are MNHEY and SMNVEV (reference sequence). The length of the CDR3 is 15 residues. CDR3 residues: CASSPTVISGYEQYF. The CDR3 DNA is TGTGCCAGCAGTCCGACCGTAATAAGCGGCTACGAGCAGTACTTC.

This clone was observed a single time. The chain employs TRBV28 and TRBJ2-7, with 11 bases matching TRBD2. Germline V lookup: CDR1 MDHEN, CDR2 SYDVKM. CDR3 length: 18 residues. Germline trimming cut 1 base from V and 2 bases from J; bases unmatched to any gene: 10. The CDR3 region has the DNA TGTGCCAGCAGTTTATTTTTTAGCGGGAGGGCGGGGACCTACGAGCAGTACTTC. It specifies CASSLFFSGRAGTYEQYF.

The chain joins TRBV7-3 to TRBJ2-5; D may be TRBD2 (6 bases). Trimming removed 5 bases at V and 4 bases at J, with 14 bases between. The CDR3 spans 14 residues. Per germline, CDR1 SGHTA and CDR2 FQGTGA. The CDR3 DNA follows: TGTGCCAGCAGCCAAGGAGGGGTGGGAGAGACCCAGTACTTC. Translating gives CASSQGGVGETQYF.

The rearrangement links TRBV5-6 to TRBJ1-6; D gene unclear. This CDR3 contains 15 residues. V gave up 1 base and J gave up 10 bases, with 15 bases separating them. Germline V lookup: CDR1 SGHDT, CDR2 YYEEEE. DNA of the CDR3: TGTGCCAGCAGCTTGAGGTCCCTTTGGGAATCACCCCTCCACTTT. Translating it yields CASSLRSLWESPLHF. The full variable domain, rest sourced from reference TRBV5-6 and TRBJ1-6, is DAGVTQSPTHLIKTRGQQVTLRCSPKSGHDTVSWYQQALGQGPQFIFQYYEEEERQRGNFPDRFSGHQFPNYSSELNVNALLLGDSALYLCASSLRSLWESPLHFGNGTRLTVT.

The chain recombines TRBV28 with TRBJ2-2, with 9 bases identical to TRBD1. This CDR3 contains 15 residues. Germline V lookup: CDR1 MDHEN, CDR2 SYDVKM. Trimming at V came to 8 bases and at J to 1 base, leaving 5 bases not matched to a gene. CDR3 nucleotides: TGTGCCAGCGCGGGACAGGGCAAGAACACCGGGGAGCTGTTTTTT. As protein: CASAGQGKNTGELFF.

Concerning this clone itself: The sample contains more than one DNA sequence encoding this CDR3. The CDR3, as DNA: TGTGCCAGCAGTCGACAGAGCTCTGGAAACACCATATATTTT. Amino acids: CASSRQSSGNTIYF. The chain uses TRBV6-5 and TRBJ1-3, with D maybe TRBD1 (5 bases). Looked up from germline, CDR1 is MNHEY and CDR2 is SVGAGI. The CDR3 is made up of 14 amino acids. The V gene lost 5 bases and the J gene lost 0 bases, with 8 bases spanning the gap.

The chain uses TRBV7-9 and TRBJ2-5; possibly TRBD1 for D (5 bases). The germline V and J ends were trimmed by 0 bases and 4 bases, with 15 bases remaining between them. The germline gives CDR1 SEHNR, CDR2 FQNEAQ (reference sequence). CDR3 length: 16 amino acids. CDR3 nucleotides: TGTGCCAGCAGCTTAGCGACACAAGACAGCAGAGAGACCCAGTACTTC. Its translation: CASSLATQDSRETQYF.

V is TRBV13 and J is TRBJ1-1; D is unclear. This CDR3 comprises 13 residues. V was trimmed by 1 base and J by 0 bases, leaving 3 bases between them. CDR1 is PRHDT, CDR2 FYEKMQ, per germline (reference sequence). The CDR3, as DNA: TGTGCCAGCAGCTTAGATCTGAACACTGAAGCTTTCTTT. Amino acids: CASSLDLNTEAFF.

The chain combines TRBV5-1 with TRBJ2-5; 14 positions match TRBD2. Germline lookup yields CDR1 SGHRS and CDR2 YFSETQ. With V trimmed by 1 base and J by 3 bases, 5 bases remained unmatched. CDR3 length equals 17 residues. The CDR3 loop reads CASSLRPGLAGEETQYF. The CDR3 nucleotides read TGCGCCAGCAGCTTGAGACCGGGACTAGCGGGGGAAGAGACCCAGTACTTC.

This clone was counted once. The genes are TRBV5-1 and TRBJ2-7, with 10 bases fitting TRBD2. CDR3 length: 15 residues. V shed 4 bases and J 3 bases; nucleotides not matched to a gene: 7. CDR1 is SGHRS, CDR2 YFSETQ, per germline. The DNA of the CDR3 is TGCGCCAGCAGCGCAACGGGACTAGCGAGCTACGAGCAGTACTTC. Translation: CASSATGLASYEQYF.

The gene calls are TRBV4-3 and TRBJ2-2; D is unresolved. V gave up 3 bases and J gave up 4 bases, with 9 bases separating them. Germline assignment: CDR1 LGHNA and CDR2 YSLEER. The CDR3 loop spans 14 amino acids. The DNA of the CDR3 is TGCGCCAGCAGCCACCCTGGTCTCACCGGGGAGCTGTTTTTT. Residues: CASSHPGLTGELFF.

This chain links TRBV30 with TRBJ2-5, with D unclear. Germline V gene lookup returns CDR1 GTSNPN and CDR2 SVGIG (reference sequence). Trimming removed 7 bases from V and 0 bases from J, with 15 bases in between. CDR3 length: 14 amino acids. Here the CDR3 reads CAFTRNSHQETQYF. CDR3 bases: TGTGCCTTCACCCGAAACTCCCACCAAGAGACCCAGTACTTC.

V usage is TRBV6-5 and J usage is TRBJ2-7; D gene ambiguous. Germline CDR1 and CDR2: MNHEY and SVGAGI. CDR3 size: 12 residues. The germline V and J ends were trimmed by 8 bases and 3 bases, with 11 bases remaining between them. CDR3 sequence: CASHQNNYEQYF. CDR3 coding DNA: TGTGCCAGCCATCAGAACAACTACGAGCAGTACTTC.

V and J are TRBV7-9 and TRBJ2-7; 10 positions agree with TRBD2. The V gene's germline CDR1 is SEHNR and CDR2 FQNEAQ (reference sequence). Trimming removed 1 base from V and 7 bases from J; junction bases left unmatched: 7. The CDR3 extends over 15 amino acids. The chain's CDR3 is CASSLGASGSREQYF. As DNA, the CDR3 is TGTGCCAGCAGCTTAGGGGCTAGCGGGAGTCGTGAGCAGTACTTC.